The 18 T cell receptor beta chains below come from one sample, sequenced in a study of human T cells and chemical hapten exposure. TCRdb used MiXCR to reprocess the RACE reads, holding one entry per CDR3 protein. Among a few hundred thousand distinct CDR3 sequences listed, about 6.9% were seen once. Time point described: patch test 2, 6 weeks after DPC sensitization. The treatment: therapeutic diphenylcyclopropenone sensitization with weekly scalp DPC. Material: whole blood, obtained in connection with sensitization to the hapten diphenylcyclopropenone (DPC). The receptors stem from a woman aged 18-29 years with alopecia areata. Some clones in this sample may be carry-over from other donors' samples.

This clonotype was counted a few times. The J gene is TRBJ1-2, the V gene TRBV27; tentative D call: TRBD1 (5 bases). The germline V gene encodes CDR1 MNHEY and CDR2 SMNVEV (reference sequence). This CDR3 region has 15 residues. V was cut by 10 bases and J by 8 bases, with 26 bases left in between. The chain's CDR3 is CAIPPPRVRAGGYTF. Written as DNA, the CDR3 is TGTGCCATCCCTCCGCCCAGGGTTAGGGCAGGAGGCTACACCTTC.

This clonotype was seen many times. The genes are TRBV9 and TRBJ2-3, with D hard to call. The V and J ends lost 1 base and 0 bases respectively, with 15 bases between them. Germline V gene lookup returns CDR1 SGDLS and CDR2 YYNGEE. The CDR3 is 17 residues long. Written as DNA, the CDR3 is TGTGCCAGCAGCGTAAGTCCGTTGCCTCTGAGCACAGATACGCAGTATTTT. As protein: CASSVSPLPLSTDTQYF.

The chain recombines TRBV27 with TRBJ2-7, with D possibly matching TRBD2 (6 bases). Germline assignment: CDR1 MNHEY and CDR2 SMNVEV (reference sequence). The CDR3 contains 15 residues. V dropped 3 bases and J dropped 4 bases, with 16 bases sitting between them. CDR3 region: CASSLDYGGRYEQYF. The CDR3 DNA reads as TGTGCCAGCAGTTTGGACTATGGCGGCAGGTACGAGCAGTACTTC.

This clonotype has at least ten counts. This chain links TRBV14 with TRBJ1-1; D remains unclear. Germline V gene lookup returns CDR1 SGHDN and CDR2 FVKESK. CDR3 length: 12 residues. V lost 3 bases, J lost 0 bases, and 2 bases lay in between. CDR3 DNA: TGTGCCAGCAGCCACCTGAACACTGAAGCTTTCTTT. This encodes CASSHLNTEAFF.

The rearrangement uses TRBV12-5 and TRBJ1-5; 9 bases map to TRBD1. V dropped 2 bases and J dropped 4; count of bases not matched to a gene: 3. The CDR3 is 15 residues long. In germline, CDR1 is LGHNT, CDR2 FRNRAP. CDR3 coding DNA: TGTGCTAGTGGTTTGAGCGGACAGGGGAATCAGCCCCAGCATTTT. The encoded protein is CASGLSGQGNQPQHF.

This clonotype occurred many times. The gene calls are TRBV5-4 and TRBJ1-4; D is possibly TRBD1 (6 bases). This CDR3 has 15 amino acids. Between the trimmed V and J ends, which lost 3 bases and 8 bases, there was a span of 17 bases. The germline CDR1 and CDR2 sequences are SGHNT and YYREEE (reference sequence). The chain's CDR3 is CASSSQGQVQEKLFF. The CDR3 bases are TGTGCCAGCAGCTCCCAGGGACAAGTACAGGAAAAACTGTTTTTT. The variable domain in full, completed from reference TRBV5-4 and TRBJ1-4, reads ETGVTQSPTHLIKTRGQQVTLRCSSQSGHNTVSWYQQALGQGPQFIFQYYREEENGRGNFPPRFSGLQFPNYSSELNVNALELDDSALYLCASSSQGQVQEKLFFGSGTQLSVL.

This chain links TRBV24-1 with TRBJ2-7; a possible D gene is TRBD1 (5 bases). CDR3 length equals 14 residues. CDR1 and CDR2 from the germline V gene are KGHDR and SFDVKD. Deletions cut 1 base from V and 4 bases from J, with 10 bases between. Written as DNA, the CDR3 is TGTGCCACCAGTGATTTCCGACAGAAGTACGAGCAGTACTTC. Translation: CATSDFRQKYEQYF.

This clonotype has a count of ten or more. This sequence joins TRBV12-3 or TRBV12-4 and TRBJ1-4; D gene unclear. This CDR3 is 14 amino acids long. V was cut by 4 bases and J by 0 bases, with 6 bases left in between. Here the CDR3 DNA reads TGTGCCAGCAGTTACGGGACAACTAATGAAAAACTGTTTTTT. The encoded protein is CASSYGTTNEKLFF.

The table lists this clonotype with many counts. The rearrangement joins TRBV6-6 to TRBJ1-1, with unresolved D. Trimming removed 7 bases at V and 6 bases at J, with 9 bases between. The CDR3 covers 11 residues. CDR1 and CDR2 from the germline V gene are MNHNY and SVGAGI (reference sequence). The CDR3 region has the DNA TGTGCCAGCATCGAGGTAGCTGAAGCTTTCTTT. Translating it yields CASIEVAEAFF.

The chain links TRBV27 to TRBJ2-7; a weak D match, TRBD1 (6 bases). Trimming took off 3 bases at V and 5 bases at J, with 17 bases between the two ends. This CDR3 region has 15 residues. CDR1 MNHEY and CDR2 SMNVEV come from the germline V gene (reference sequence). CDR3 loop: CASSFQADSRNEQYF. The DNA of the CDR3 is TGTGCCAGCAGTTTCCAGGCGGACAGCAGGAACGAGCAGTACTTC.

In its sample, this clonotype was seen many times. This sequence joins TRBV18 and TRBJ1-2; possibly TRBD1 for D (5 bases). Germline CDR1 reads KGHSH; CDR2 reads LQKENI. The CDR3 is 14 amino acids. Deletions cut 2 bases from V and 8 bases from J, with 15 bases between. CDR3 sequence reads: CASSPGTGMRGYTF. Written as DNA, the CDR3 is TGTGCCAGCTCACCAGGGACCGGGATGCGGGGCTACACCTTC.

Comment on this clonotype: One end of the junction is discordant with germline, which a read error may explain. This rearrangement joins TRBV7-7 to TRBJ2-3; D uncertain. Looked up from germline, CDR1 is SSHAT and CDR2 is FNYEAQ (reference sequence). This CDR3 contains 13 residues. This CDR3 is CASSPHATDTQYF. As DNA, the CDR3 is TGTGCTAGCAGCCCCCACGCCACAGATACGCAGTATTTT.

This clonotype was seen at least ten times. This chain joins TRBV10-3 and TRBJ1-4; 7 bases line up with TRBD1. Looked up from germline, CDR1 is ENHRY and CDR2 is SYGVKD. V was clipped by 3 bases and J by 5 bases; unmatched bases: 6. The CDR3 runs 15 residues. CDR3 amino acids: CAISEPGQRNEKLFF. The CDR3 DNA sequence: TGTGCCATCAGTGAACCGGGACAGCGAAATGAAAAACTGTTTTTT.

Ten or more counts support this clonotype. A junction boundary mismatches the germline segment, possibly from a read error. This chain links TRBV7-9 with TRBJ2-7; D remains ambiguous. This CDR3 spans 14 amino acids. Germline V CDR1 and CDR2: SEHNR, FQNEAQ (reference sequence). Written as DNA, the CDR3 is TGTGCCAGCAGCTTACAACCACCCTCCCACGAGCAGTACTTC. Protein product: CASSLQPPSHEQYF.

This clonotype was observed many times. V usage is TRBV9 and J usage is TRBJ2-3; D tentatively fits TRBD1 or TRBD2 (5 bases each). This CDR3 spans 15 amino acids. With 4 bases removed from V and 0 bases from J, the gap between germline ends came to 12 bases. Germline V gene data show CDR1 as SGDLS and CDR2 as YYNGEE. The CDR3 nucleotides are TGTGCCAGCAGCTTATTGGGACCTAGCACAGATACGCAGTATTTT. Translated, it gives CASSLLGPSTDTQYF.

The V gene is TRBV9, the J gene TRBJ1-3; D is unresolved. CDR3 length equals 15 residues. Germline assignment: CDR1 SGDLS and CDR2 YYNGEE. Trimming left V 4 bases short and J 0 bases short, with 11 bases between. The CDR3 coding sequence is TGTGCCAGCAGCTCCCAAGGCAGCTCTGGAAACACCATATATTTT. Translated, it gives CASSSQGSSGNTIYF.

This clonotype has a handful of counts. The rearrangement links TRBV20-1 to TRBJ2-3, with D unclear. Per germline, CDR1 DFQATT and CDR2 SNEGSKA (reference sequence). V was trimmed by 0 bases and J by 5 bases, leaving 12 bases between them. The CDR3 runs to 14 residues. This CDR3 reads CSARDLGLRDTQYF. CDR3 coding DNA: TGCAGTGCTAGAGATTTGGGCCTTAGAGATACGCAGTATTTT.

The V call is TRBV4-3, the J call TRBJ1-6; D ambiguous. CDR3 length: 15 residues. The V end lost 2 bases, the J end lost 2 bases, and 7 bases lay between the germline ends. CDR1 is LGHNA and CDR2 is YSLEER in the germline V gene. For the CDR3, the DNA is TGCGCCAGCAGCCAAAGTCAACCCTATAATTCACCCCTCCACTTT. It yields the protein CASSQSQPYNSPLHF.